The sequence of this T cell receptor (beta chain) was determined in a study of T-cell reconstitution after alpha-beta-depleted transplantation in children. A TCRbeta library incorporating unique molecular identifiers was prepared. TCRdb re-called the PCR reads with MiXCR, one entry per CDR3 protein. The table includes some 600,000 distinct CDR3 sequences, 10% to 15% detected once. This receptor was obtained from a male patient younger than 18 who had a stem cell transplant for acute myeloid leukemia, so the T cells may come from the graft donor. The source was PBMCs, mostly from graft donor cells, collected 360 days after TCRalphabeta/CD19-depleted stem cell transplant.

The DNA for the CDR3 is TGCAGTGCCCCCGAAGCCCGACTAGCGGGAGAGGGTGAGCAGTTCTTC. Translating it yields CSAPEARLAGEGEQFF. The chain combines TRBV20-1 with TRBJ2-1; 12 bases map to TRBD2. The CDR3 has 16 residues. The germline gives CDR1 DFQATT, CDR2 SNEGSKA (reference sequence). J lost 9 bases, V lost 6 bases, and 15 bases had no gene match.